The sequence of this TCR beta chain was determined in a study of identical twins. The study's findings and limits: The more abundant beta clonotypes in cord blood had fewer insertions, and memory repertoires did not show this. Excess low generation probability was seen in twin-shared out-of-frame alpha sequences.

The germline CDR1 and CDR2 sequences are MNHEY and SVGEGT. Trimming removed 6 bases from V and 4 bases from J, with 15 bases in between. The length of the CDR3 is 15 residues. Donors uniformly comprised healthy Caucasians. This clonotype was detected only a few times. As yet, its antigen is unknown. TCRdb used MiXCR to reprocess the 5' RACE reads, holding one entry per CDR3 protein. The top ten clones hold around 0.25% of a sample with more than 1.5 million distinct CDR3 sequences, around a third of them seen once. Sequenced input: cord blood. The TCR sequence derives from a newborn girl in good health. This chain connects TRBV6-2 or TRBV6-3 to TRBJ2-2, with D unclear. The CDR3 here is CASSPWSPGTGELFF. The CDR3 coding sequence is TGTGCCAGCAGCCCCTGGTCTCCGGGCACCGGGGAGCTGTTTTTT.